This T cell receptor (beta chain) emerged from a study of CD4 T cells in relation to SARS-CoV-2 and coronaviruses. Study-wide results and caveats: Crossreactive clones expanded significantly less to SARS-CoV-2 than monoreactive clones.

Before the COVID-19 pandemic, during about 2011-2019, CD4+ T cells were taken from unexposed donors. Isolation of CD4+ T cells took place after nine to ten days in culture. Germline V gene lookup returns CDR1 SQVTM and CDR2 ANQGSEA. With 0 bases removed from V and 0 bases from J, the gap between germline ends came to 11 bases. This CDR3 spans 15 amino acids. Assay: immunoSEQ multiplex PCR; the TCRdb copy retains only in-frame clones and omits some. The sample includes 20,000 to 25,000 clones, 74% of them seen just once. Points on this clone: Antigen specificity is unknown.

The sample comprised CD4+ T cells from PBMCs, cultured in vitro. The sequence was collected from a human donor in good health. The chain recombines TRBV29-1 with TRBJ1-1; possible D gene TRBD1, 5 bases. CDR3 nucleotide sequence: TGCAGCGTTGAAGATCGCGGGGGGGTGAACACTGAAGCTTTCTTT. It is translated as CSVEDRGGVNTEAFF.